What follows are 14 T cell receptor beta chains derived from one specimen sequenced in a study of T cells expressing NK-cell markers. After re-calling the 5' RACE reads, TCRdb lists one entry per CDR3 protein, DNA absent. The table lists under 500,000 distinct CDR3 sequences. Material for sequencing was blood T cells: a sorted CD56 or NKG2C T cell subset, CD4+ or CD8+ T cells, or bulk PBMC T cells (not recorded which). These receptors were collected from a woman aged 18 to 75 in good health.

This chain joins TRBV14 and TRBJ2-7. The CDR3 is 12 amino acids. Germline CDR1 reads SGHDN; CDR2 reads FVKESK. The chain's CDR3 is CASSHPNREQYF.

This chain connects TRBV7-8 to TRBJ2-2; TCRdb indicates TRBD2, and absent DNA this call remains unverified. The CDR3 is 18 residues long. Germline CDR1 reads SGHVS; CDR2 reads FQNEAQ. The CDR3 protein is CASSLPKDRDFYTGELFF.

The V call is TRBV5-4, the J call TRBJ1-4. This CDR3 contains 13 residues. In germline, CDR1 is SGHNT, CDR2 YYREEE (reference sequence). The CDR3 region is CASSLGKGEKLFF.

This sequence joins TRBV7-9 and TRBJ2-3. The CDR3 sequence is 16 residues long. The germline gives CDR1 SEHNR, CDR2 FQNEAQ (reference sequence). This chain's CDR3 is CASSFGDRAGTDTQYF.

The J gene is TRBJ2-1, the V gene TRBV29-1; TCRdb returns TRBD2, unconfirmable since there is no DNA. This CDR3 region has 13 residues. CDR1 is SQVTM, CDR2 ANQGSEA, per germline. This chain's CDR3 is CSVESTGAHEQFF.

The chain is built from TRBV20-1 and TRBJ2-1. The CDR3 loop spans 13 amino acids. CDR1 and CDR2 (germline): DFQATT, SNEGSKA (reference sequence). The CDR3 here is CSAMYGLYNEQFF.

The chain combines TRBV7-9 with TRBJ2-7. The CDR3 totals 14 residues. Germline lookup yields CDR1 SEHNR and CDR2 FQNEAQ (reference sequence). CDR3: CASSFPVAAYEQYF.

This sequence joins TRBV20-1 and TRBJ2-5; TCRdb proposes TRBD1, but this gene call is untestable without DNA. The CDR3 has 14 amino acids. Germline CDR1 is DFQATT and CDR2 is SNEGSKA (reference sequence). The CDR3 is CSARVGQAQETQYF.

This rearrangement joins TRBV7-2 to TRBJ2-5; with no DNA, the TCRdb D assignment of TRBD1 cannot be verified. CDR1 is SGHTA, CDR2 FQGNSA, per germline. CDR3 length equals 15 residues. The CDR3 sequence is CASSSGRTGQETQYF.

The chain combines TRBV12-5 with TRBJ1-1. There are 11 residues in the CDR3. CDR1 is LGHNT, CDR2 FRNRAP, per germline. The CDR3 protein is CASAPGTEAFF.

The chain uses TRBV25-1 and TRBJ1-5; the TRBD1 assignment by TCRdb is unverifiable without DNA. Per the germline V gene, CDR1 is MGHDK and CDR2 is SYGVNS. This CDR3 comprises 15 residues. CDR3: CASSESGQFNQPQHF.

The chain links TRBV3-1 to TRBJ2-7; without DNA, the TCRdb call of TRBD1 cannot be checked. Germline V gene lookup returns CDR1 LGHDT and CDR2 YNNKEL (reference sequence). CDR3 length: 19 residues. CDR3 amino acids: CASTPGGTAGGEDAYEQYF.

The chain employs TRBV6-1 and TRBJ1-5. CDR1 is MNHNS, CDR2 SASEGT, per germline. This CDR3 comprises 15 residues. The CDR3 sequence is CASSPRSGGNQPQHF.

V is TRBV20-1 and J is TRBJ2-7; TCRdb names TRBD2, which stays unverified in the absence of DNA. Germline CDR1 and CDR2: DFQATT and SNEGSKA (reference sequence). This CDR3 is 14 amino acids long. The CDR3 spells CSAPAGAQHYEQYF.